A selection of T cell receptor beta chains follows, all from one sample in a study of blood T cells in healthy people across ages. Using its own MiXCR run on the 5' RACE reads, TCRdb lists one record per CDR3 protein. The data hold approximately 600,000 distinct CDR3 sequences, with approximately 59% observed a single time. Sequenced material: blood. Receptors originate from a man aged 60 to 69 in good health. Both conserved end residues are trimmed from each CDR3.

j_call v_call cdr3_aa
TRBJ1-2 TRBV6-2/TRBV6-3 ASSFIDGRRGYT
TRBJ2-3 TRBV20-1 TQGAADTQY
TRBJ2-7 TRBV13 ASSYGQGPYEQY
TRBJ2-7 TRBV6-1 ASSVGAGRSNEQY
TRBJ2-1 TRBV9 ASSARDNLNEQF
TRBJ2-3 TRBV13 ASSLGGGSTQY
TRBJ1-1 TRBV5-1 ASTWALANTEAF
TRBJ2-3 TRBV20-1 SEKLGSGTDTQY
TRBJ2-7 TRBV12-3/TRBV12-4 ASSLDRGDEQY
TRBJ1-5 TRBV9 ASSVGDNQPQH